This T cell receptor (beta chain) was retrieved from a study of blood T cell repertoires in COVID-19. Study in general: The United States, Italy and Spain provided the acute and convalescent COVID-19 samples. PBMCs, B-cell-depleted T cells, or T cells provided the cDNA or gDNA that made up the material.

Unmatched junction bases numbered 12, after V lost 0 bases and J lost 3 bases. The CDR3 consists of 18 residues. Germline CDR1 SGHNT, CDR2 YYREEE (reference sequence). Per the authors' pipeline: How many nucleated cells were present was estimated from reference gene primer amplification. The table came from immunoSEQ multiplex PCR; TCRdb's copy has only in-frame clones and leaves some out. The V and J calls and clone size come from that table; D and trimming were worked out from the DNA. In the table there are roughly 100,000 clones, 84% of which are singletons. This chain joins TRBV5-4 and TRBJ2-3, with TRBD2 matching over 8 bases. The source is a human donor in a cohort sampled during active COVID-19. The sequencing input was peripheral blood. The CDR3 sequence is CASSLGVLTGGPTDTQYF. The CDR3 DNA reads as TGTGCCAGCAGCTTGGGCGTTTTAACGGGGGGGCCAACAGATACGCAGTATTTT.